This TCR beta chain was retrieved from a study of CD8+ T cells in alopecia areata. Study-wide context: It was roughly 7-11-week-old female C3H/HeJ mice that received skin from 6-12-month-old C3H/HeJ graft donors with spontaneous alopecia. Overall study results and limits: Affected scalp, especially in alopecia totalis/universalis, had a higher clonality than normal scalp did. Sequencing of scalp samples also captures resident alphabeta T cells of normal skin.

Scientists pooled cutaneous lymph node cells and sorted them on CD4, CD8alpha, NKG2D, NKG2ACE and other markers. CDR3 length: 12 residues. Trimming pared 3 bases from V and 3 bases from J, leaving 4 bases between. CDR1 and CDR2 (germline): NSQYPW, LRSPGD (reference sequence). This clone was found a few times. The antigen remains unidentified. Mouse gene names and germline throughout. With the read ending 4 residues before the CDR3 end, the germline J gene is used to fill in that end. In each case, RNA was isolated and then reverse transcribed into cDNA as the sequencing template. Generated by immunoSEQ multiplex PCR, the TCRdb table keeps only in-frame clones and is missing some. This sample carries 250,000 or so clones, none of them present only once.

This TCR derives from a C3H/HeJ mouse with alopecia areata. The strain's MHC type: H2-k. The chain employs TRBV1 and TRBJ2-4, with D unresolved. Material: CD4+ T cells sorted from a lymph node. The CDR3 DNA, read in part, is TGCACCTGCAGTGCTAAGCAAAAC. It is translated as CTCSAKQN. The CDR3, in full, reads CTCSAKQNTLYF.